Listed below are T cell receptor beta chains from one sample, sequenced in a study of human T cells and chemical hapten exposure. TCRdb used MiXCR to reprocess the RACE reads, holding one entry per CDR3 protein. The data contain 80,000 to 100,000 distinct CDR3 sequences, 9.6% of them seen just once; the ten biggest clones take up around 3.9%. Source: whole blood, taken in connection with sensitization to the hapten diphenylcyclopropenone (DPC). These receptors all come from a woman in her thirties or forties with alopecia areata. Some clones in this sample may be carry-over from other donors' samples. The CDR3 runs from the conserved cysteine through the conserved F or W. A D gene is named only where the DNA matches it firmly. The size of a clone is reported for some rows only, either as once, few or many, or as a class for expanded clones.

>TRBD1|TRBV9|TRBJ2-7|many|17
CASSRPSTGAASYEQYF
TGTGCCAGCAGCCGACCATCCACAGGGGCCGCCTCCTACGAGCAGTACTTC
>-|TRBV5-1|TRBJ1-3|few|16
CASSLDLGNSGNTIYF
TGCGCCAGCAGCTTGGATCTGGGTAACTCTGGAAACACCATATATTTT
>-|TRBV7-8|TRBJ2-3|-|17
CASSLRAWGAPGDTQYF
TGTGCCAGCAGCTTAAGGGCGTGGGGGGCCCCGGGAGATACGCAGTATTTT
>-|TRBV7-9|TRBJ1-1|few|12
CASSWGNTEAFF
TGTGCCAGCAGCTGGGGGAACACTGAAGCTTTCTTT
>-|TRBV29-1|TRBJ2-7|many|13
CSVVEGWAEEQYF
TGCAGCGTTGTAGAAGGGTGGGCTGAAGAGCAGTACTTC
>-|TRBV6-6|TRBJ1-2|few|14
CASSSGSENYGYTF
TGTGCCAGCAGTTCTGGCTCAGAAAACTATGGCTACACCTTC
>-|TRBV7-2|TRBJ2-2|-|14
CASSHRFNTGELFF
TGTGCCAGCAGCCACAGGTTTAACACCGGGGAGCTGTTTTTT
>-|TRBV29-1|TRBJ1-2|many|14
CSVAPGSHNYGYTF
TGCAGCGTTGCGCCAGGCTCGCATAACTATGGCTACACCTTC
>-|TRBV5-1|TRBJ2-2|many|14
CASSLGVLGGELFF
TGCGCCAGCAGCTTGGGGGTACTTGGCGGGGAGCTGTTTTTT
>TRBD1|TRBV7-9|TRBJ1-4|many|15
CASSSGTGSNEKLFF
TGTGCCAGCAGCTCCGGGACAGGGAGTAATGAAAAACTGTTTTTT
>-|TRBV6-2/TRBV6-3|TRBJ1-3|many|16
CASSYWTTGFGNTIYF
TGTGCCAGCAGTTACTGGACGACGGGCTTCGGAAACACCATATATTTT
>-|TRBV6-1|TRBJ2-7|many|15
CASSEVGRKSYEQYF
TGTGCCAGCAGTGAAGTGGGACGGAAATCCTACGAGCAGTACTTC
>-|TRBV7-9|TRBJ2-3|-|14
CASSSEGLTDTQYF
TGTGCCAGCAGCTCTGAAGGTCTCACAGATACGCAGTATTTT
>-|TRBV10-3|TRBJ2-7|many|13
CAIAPPGTYEQYF
TGTGCCATCGCGCCGCCAGGTACCTACGAGCAGTACTTC
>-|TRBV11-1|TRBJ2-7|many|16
CASSLAPEPATYEQYF
TGTGCCAGCAGCTTAGCCCCCGAGCCAGCGACCTACGAGCAGTACTTC